This TCR beta chain was sequenced in a study of blood T cells in healthy people across ages. Then a second PCR, running roughly 6 to 12 cycles, was carried out with a sample-barcoded 5' primer and a J-beta primer mix. Each of the cDNA molecules was tagged by a template-switch adaptor with 12 random nucleotides. Paired-end reads containing CDR3 totaled no fewer than 3 million for each sample. One entry per CDR3 protein, called by TCRdb with MiXCR from the 5' RACE reads. The sample contains about 730,000 distinct CDR3 sequences, roughly 44% of which appear only once. V was clipped by 0 bases and J by 1 base, with 6 bases between them. CDR3 size: 13 residues. Germline CDR1 reads DFQATT; CDR2 reads SNEGSKA (reference sequence).

V usage is TRBV20-1 and J usage is TRBJ2-5; no clear D. The receptor was derived from a woman in her sixties in good health. Specimen: blood. In nucleotides, the CDR3 is TGCAGTGCTAGAGATTTTTTCCAAGAGACCCAGTACTTC. This translates into CSARDFFQETQYF.